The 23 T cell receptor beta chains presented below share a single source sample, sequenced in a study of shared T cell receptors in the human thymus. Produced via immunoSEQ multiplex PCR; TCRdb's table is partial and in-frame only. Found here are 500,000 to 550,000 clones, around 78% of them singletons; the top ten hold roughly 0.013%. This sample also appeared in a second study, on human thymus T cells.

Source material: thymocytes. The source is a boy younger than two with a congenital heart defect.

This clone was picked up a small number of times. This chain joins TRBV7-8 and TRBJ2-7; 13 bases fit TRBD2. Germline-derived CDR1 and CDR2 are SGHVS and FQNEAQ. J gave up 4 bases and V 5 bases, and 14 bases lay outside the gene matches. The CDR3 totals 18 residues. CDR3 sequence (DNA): TGTGCCAGCAGCCGGACCGGACTAGCGGGAGACGGTTTTTACGAGCAGTACTTC. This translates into CASSRTGLAGDGFYEQYF.

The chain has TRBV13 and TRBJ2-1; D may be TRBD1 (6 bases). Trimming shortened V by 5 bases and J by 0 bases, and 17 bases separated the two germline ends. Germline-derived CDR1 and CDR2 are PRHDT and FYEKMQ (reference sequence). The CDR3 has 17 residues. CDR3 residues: CASSRSNPGHSYNEQFF. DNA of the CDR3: TGTGCCAGCAGCCGTTCTAACCCGGGACACTCCTACAATGAGCAGTTCTTC.

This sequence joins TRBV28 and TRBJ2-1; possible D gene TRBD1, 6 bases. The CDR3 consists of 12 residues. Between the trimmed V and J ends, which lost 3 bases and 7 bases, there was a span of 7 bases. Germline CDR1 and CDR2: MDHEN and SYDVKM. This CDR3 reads CASSFRGNEQFF. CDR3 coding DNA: TGTGCCAGCAGTTTTAGGGGGAATGAGCAGTTCTTC.

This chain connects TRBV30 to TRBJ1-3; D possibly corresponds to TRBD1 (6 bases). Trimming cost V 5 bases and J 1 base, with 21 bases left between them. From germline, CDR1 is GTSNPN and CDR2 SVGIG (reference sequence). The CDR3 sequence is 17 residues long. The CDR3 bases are TGTGCCTGGCAGGAGGTGGACAGTTGGATTTCTGGAAACACCATATATTTT. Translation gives CAWQEVDSWISGNTIYF.

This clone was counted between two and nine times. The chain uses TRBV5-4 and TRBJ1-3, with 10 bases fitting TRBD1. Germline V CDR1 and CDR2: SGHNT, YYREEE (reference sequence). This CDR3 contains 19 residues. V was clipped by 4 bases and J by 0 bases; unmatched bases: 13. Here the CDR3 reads CASSPLPGQGPSSGNTIYF. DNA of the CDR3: TGTGCCAGCAGCCCACTACCGGGACAGGGGCCGAGCTCTGGAAACACCATATATTTT.

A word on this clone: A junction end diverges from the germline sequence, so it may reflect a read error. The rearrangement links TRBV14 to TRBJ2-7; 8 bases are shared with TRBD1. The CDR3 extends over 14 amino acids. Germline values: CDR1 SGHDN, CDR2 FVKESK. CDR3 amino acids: CVSSDRGPSYEQYF. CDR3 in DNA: TGTGTCAGCAGCGACAGGGGCCCCTCCTACGAGCAGTACTTC.

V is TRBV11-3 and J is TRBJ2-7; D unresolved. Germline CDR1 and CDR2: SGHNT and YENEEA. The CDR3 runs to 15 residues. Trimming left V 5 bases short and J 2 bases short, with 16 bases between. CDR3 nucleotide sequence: TGTGCCAGCAGCGCTAAAGCCCCCGCGGCCTACGAGCAGTACTTC. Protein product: CASSAKAPAAYEQYF. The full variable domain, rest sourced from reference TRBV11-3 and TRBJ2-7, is EAGVVQSPRYKIIEKKQPVAFWCNPISGHNTLYWYLQNLGQGPELLIRYENEEAVDDSQLPKDRFSAERLKGVDSTLKIQPAELGDSAVYLCASSAKAPAAYEQYFGPGTRLTVT.

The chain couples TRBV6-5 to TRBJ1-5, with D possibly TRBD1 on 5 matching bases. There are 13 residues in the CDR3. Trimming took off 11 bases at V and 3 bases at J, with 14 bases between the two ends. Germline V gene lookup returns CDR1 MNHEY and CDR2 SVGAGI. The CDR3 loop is CACGANNNQPQHF. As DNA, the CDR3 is TGTGCCTGCGGGGCCAATAACAATCAGCCCCAGCATTTT.

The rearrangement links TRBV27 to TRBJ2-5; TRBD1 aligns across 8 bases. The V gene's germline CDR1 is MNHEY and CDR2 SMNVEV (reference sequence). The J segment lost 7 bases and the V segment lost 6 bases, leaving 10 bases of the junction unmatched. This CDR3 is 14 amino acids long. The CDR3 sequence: CASSPGRGQGTQYF. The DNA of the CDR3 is TGTGCCAGCAGCCCGGGCAGGGGGCAGGGGACCCAGTACTTC.

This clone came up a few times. CDR3 residues: CASSESTGMNTEAFF. The CDR3 DNA reads TGTGCCAGCAGTGAATCCACGGGGATGAACACTGAAGCTTTCTTT. The chain is built from TRBV25-1 and TRBJ1-1; D ambiguous. Germline CDR1 MGHDK, CDR2 SYGVNS. The CDR3 runs to 15 residues. Deletions cut 1 base from V and 0 bases from J, with 9 bases between.

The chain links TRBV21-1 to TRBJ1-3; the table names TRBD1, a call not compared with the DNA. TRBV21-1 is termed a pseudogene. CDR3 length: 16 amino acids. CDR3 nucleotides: TGTGCCAGCAGCCGCCGGGACAGGCCCTCTGGAAACACCATATATTTT. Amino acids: CASSRRDRPSGNTIYF.

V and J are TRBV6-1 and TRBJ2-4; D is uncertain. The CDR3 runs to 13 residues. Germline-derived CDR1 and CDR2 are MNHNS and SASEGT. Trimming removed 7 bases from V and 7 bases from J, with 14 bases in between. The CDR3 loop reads CASILPGANIQYF. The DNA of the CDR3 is TGTGCCAGCATTCTACCGGGTGCTAACATTCAGTACTTC.

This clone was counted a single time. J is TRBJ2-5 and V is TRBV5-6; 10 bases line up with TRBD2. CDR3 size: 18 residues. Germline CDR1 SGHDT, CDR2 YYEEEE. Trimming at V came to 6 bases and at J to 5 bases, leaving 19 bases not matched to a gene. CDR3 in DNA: TGTGCCAGCAATGTACTCTGGACTAGCGGTTCCGACAGGGAGACCCAGTACTTC. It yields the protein CASNVLWTSGSDRETQYF.

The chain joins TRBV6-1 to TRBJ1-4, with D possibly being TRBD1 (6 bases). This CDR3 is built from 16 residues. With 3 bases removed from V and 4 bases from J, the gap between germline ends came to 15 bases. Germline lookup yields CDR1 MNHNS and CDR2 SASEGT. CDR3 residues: CASSDLLDSFNEKLFF. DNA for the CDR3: TGTGCCAGCAGTGACCTACTGGACAGCTTTAATGAAAAACTGTTTTTT.

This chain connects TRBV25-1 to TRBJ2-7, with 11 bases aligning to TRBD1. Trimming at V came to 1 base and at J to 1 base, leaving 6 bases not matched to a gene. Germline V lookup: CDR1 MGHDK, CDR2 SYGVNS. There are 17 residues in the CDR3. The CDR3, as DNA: TGTGCCAGCAGTGAATTAAAGGGGACAGGGGGTTCCTACGAGCAGTACTTC. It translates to CASSELKGTGGSYEQYF.

CDR3 loop: CASSPSGSSGANVLTF. The CDR3, as DNA: TGTGCCAGTAGTCCCTCCGGTAGCTCTGGGGCCAACGTCCTGACTTTC. This chain uses TRBV19 with TRBJ2-6; D remains unclear. The germline CDR1 and CDR2 sequences are LNHDA and SQIVND (reference sequence). The CDR3 runs to 16 residues. Trimming took off 5 bases at V and 0 bases at J, with 11 bases between the two ends.

CDR3 amino acids: CASSPLGPMAEAFF. The CDR3 DNA sequence: TGTGCCAGCAGCCCCTTGGGGCCTATGGCTGAAGCTTTCTTT. J is TRBJ1-1 and V is TRBV11-3; a possible D gene is TRBD1 (5 bases). The CDR3 runs to 14 residues. Germline V lookup: CDR1 SGHNT, CDR2 YENEEA. V was cut by 5 bases and J by 6 bases, with 16 bases left in between.

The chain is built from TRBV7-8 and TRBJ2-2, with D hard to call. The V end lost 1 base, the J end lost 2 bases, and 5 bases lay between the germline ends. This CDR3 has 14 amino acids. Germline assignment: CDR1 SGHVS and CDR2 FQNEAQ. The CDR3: CASSLGSNTGELFF. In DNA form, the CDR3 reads TGTGCCAGCAGCTTAGGGAGTAACACCGGGGAGCTGTTTTTT.

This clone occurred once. In DNA, the CDR3 is TGTGCCAGCAGCTTAAGACAGAATCATATAAATGAGCAGTTCTTC. Residues: CASSLRQNHINEQFF. V gene TRBV11-2 combines with J gene TRBJ2-1; TRBD1 is a possible D gene (5 bases). The V gene's germline CDR1 is SGHAT and CDR2 FQNNGV. The CDR3 runs 15 residues. The V end lost 2 bases, the J end lost 7 bases, and 15 bases lay between the germline ends.

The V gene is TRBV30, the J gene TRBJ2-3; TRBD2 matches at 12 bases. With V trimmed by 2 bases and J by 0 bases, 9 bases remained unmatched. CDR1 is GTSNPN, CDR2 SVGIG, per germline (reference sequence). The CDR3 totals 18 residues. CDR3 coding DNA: TGTGCCTGGAGTCCACTTCGGACTAGCGGGACAAGCACAGATACGCAGTATTTT. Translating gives CAWSPLRTSGTSTDTQYF.

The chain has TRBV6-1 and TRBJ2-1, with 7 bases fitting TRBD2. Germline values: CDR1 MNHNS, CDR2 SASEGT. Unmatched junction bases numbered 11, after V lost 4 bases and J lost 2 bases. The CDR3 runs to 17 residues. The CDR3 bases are TGTGCCAGCAGTGCGGGGAGGGCGGGAGTCCCCTACAATGAGCAGTTCTTC. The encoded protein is CASSAGRAGVPYNEQFF.

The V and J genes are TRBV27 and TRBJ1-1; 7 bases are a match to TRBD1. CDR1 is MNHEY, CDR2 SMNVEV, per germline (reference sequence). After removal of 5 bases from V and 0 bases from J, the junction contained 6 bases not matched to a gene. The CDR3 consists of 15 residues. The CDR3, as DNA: TGTGCCAGCAGTACGGGACAGAGATTGAACACTGAAGCTTTCTTT. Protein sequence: CASSTGQRLNTEAFF.

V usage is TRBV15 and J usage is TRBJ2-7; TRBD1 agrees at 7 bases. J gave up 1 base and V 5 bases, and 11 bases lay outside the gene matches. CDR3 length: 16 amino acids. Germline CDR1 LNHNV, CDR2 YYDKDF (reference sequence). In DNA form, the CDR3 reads TGTGCCACCAGCGCTATCGGGACAGCTATGTCCTACGAGCAGTACTTC. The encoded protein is CATSAIGTAMSYEQYF.